This T cell receptor (beta chain) was sequenced during a study of radiation and T cells in renal cell carcinoma. Using immunoSEQ multiplex PCR, the repertoire was profiled, and TCRdb retains in-frame clones only, with some absent. The profile shows under 150,000 clones, 75% to 85% of them singletons. Documented time point: blood 2 weeks post-SBRT. Treatment of the sample: 15 Gy SBRT to primary tumor, nephrectomy 4 weeks later. Overall study results and limits: From baseline, blood top tumor clonotypes peaked at 2 weeks post-radiation.

Worth noting for this clone: What it binds is unknown.

Trimming removed 4 bases at V and 8 bases at J, with 21 bases between. Germline lookup yields CDR1 SNHLY and CDR2 FYNNEI. The CDR3 totals 16 residues. The sequencing here drew on blood, taken from a patient whose treatment included radiotherapy and nephrectomy. The chain is built from TRBV2 and TRBJ1-5; perhaps TRBD1 as D (5 bases). This TCR was recovered from a woman between 55 and 75 years old with renal cell carcinoma. The CDR3 sequence is CASSVGVGRLEKPQHF. For the CDR3, the DNA is TGTGCCAGCAGTGTAGGGGTCGGGAGACTGGAGAAGCCCCAGCATTTT. Combining the CDR3 with reference TRBV2 and TRBJ1-5 gives the whole variable domain EPEVTQTPSHQVTQMGQEVILRCVPISNHLYFYWYRQILGQKVEFLVSFYNNEISEKSEIFDDQFSVERPDGSNFTLKIRSTKLEDSAMYFCASSVGVGRLEKPQHFGDGTRLSIL.